The 7 T cell receptor beta chains given below trace back to one sample, sequenced in a study of cytomegalovirus exposure and HLA in healthy donors. The study ran its PCR with 60 Vbeta and 13 Jbeta primers. TCRdb's copy holds only in-frame clones and misses some; the assay was immunoSEQ multiplex PCR. The table shows some 170,000 clones, with about 80% occurring only once. Sequenced sample: PBMCs. All receptors come from a man aged 18-30 years in good health and CMV-seropositive.

V and J are TRBV4-1 and TRBJ2-5, with TRBD1 matching over 7 bases. V trimming: 4 bases; J trimming: 2 bases; junction bases outside the gene matches: 4. This CDR3 has 14 amino acids. Per germline, CDR1 MGHRA and CDR2 YSYEKL. DNA for the CDR3: TGCGCCAGCAGCCTTTCGGGACAGCAAGAGACCCAGTACTTC. This codes for CASSLSGQQETQYF.

The rearrangement joins TRBV5-6 to TRBJ2-7; TRBD2 is a possible D gene (6 bases). The V gene's germline CDR1 is SGHDT and CDR2 YYEEEE. This CDR3 has 14 amino acids. Trimming took 4 bases from V and 0 from J, leaving 11 bases between them. Here the CDR3 reads CASSAWEVSYEQYF. CDR3 bases: TGTGCCAGCAGCGCATGGGAGGTCTCCTACGAGCAGTACTTC.

The chain employs TRBV27 and TRBJ2-2, with D maybe TRBD1 (5 bases). The germline gives CDR1 MNHEY, CDR2 SMNVEV (reference sequence). V lost 6 bases and J 3 bases, leaving 20 bases between the germline ends. The length of the CDR3 is 17 residues. This CDR3 is CASSTLTGLSDTGELFF. CDR3 DNA: TGTGCCAGCAGCACCCTTACAGGCCTTTCGGACACCGGGGAGCTGTTTTTT.

This chain connects TRBV18 to TRBJ1-1, with no clear D. Deletions cut 3 bases from V and 1 base from J, with 9 bases between. The CDR3 extends over 14 amino acids. Germline V gene sequence: CDR1 KGHSH, CDR2 LQKENI. CDR3 DNA: TGTGCCAGCTCACCGTCTTTAGAGAACACTGAAGCTTTCTTT. This codes for CASSPSLENTEAFF. Using reference TRBV18 and TRBJ1-1 for the parts outside the CDR3, the full variable domain is NAGVMQNPRHLVRRRGQEARLRCSPMKGHSHVYWYRQLPEEGLKFMVYLQKENIIDESGMPKERFSAEFPKEGPSILRIQQVVRGDSAAYFCASSPSLENTEAFFGQGTRLTVV.

The rearrangement joins TRBV4-1 to TRBJ1-2; possibly TRBD1 for D (5 bases). CDR1 MGHRA and CDR2 YSYEKL come from the germline V gene. The CDR3 has 18 amino acids. V lost 0 bases and J 1 base, leaving 18 bases between the germline ends. The CDR3 protein is CASSQEAGRSGVNYGYTF. CDR3 nucleotide sequence: TGCGCCAGCAGCCAAGAGGCGGGACGGTCAGGTGTTAACTATGGCTACACCTTC.

The J gene is TRBJ2-7, the V gene TRBV27, with 7 bases aligning to TRBD1. Trimming at V came to 2 bases and at J to 1 base, leaving 11 bases not matched to a gene. This CDR3 spans 17 amino acids. Per germline, CDR1 MNHEY and CDR2 SMNVEV (reference sequence). CDR3 amino acids: CASSLQSNRGWSYEQYF. The CDR3 DNA reads as TGTGCCAGCAGTTTACAATCTAACAGGGGTTGGTCCTACGAGCAGTACTTC.

The chain combines TRBV4-1 with TRBJ2-1, with TRBD1 as a possible D gene (6 bases). The CDR3 spans 13 residues. V gave up 1 base and J gave up 12 bases, with 13 bases separating them. In germline, CDR1 is MGHRA, CDR2 YSYEKL. CDR3 sequence reads: CASSQVLGASQFF. As DNA, the CDR3 is TGCGCCAGCAGCCAAGTTCTGGGGGCGTCGCAGTTCTTC.